One sample yielded the 20 T cell receptor beta chains listed below, sequenced in a study of blood T cell repertoires in COVID-19. Only in-frame clones appear in the TCRdb table, and some are missing; sequencing was by immunoSEQ multiplex PCR. This sample has 250,000 to 300,000 clones, with approximately 87% found just once. Sequencing was done on a sample of peripheral blood. These TCRs come from a woman aged 30 to 39 with COVID-19, enrolled during active disease.

The chain recombines TRBV6-1 with TRBJ1-5, with 7 bases that match TRBD1. Trimming at V came to 1 base and at J to 0 bases, leaving 12 bases not matched to a gene. Germline CDR1 MNHNS, CDR2 SASEGT. CDR3 length equals 19 residues. The DNA of the CDR3 is TGTGCCAGCAGTGAAGTGCCCCCCGGGACAGTTTATAGCAATCAGCCCCAGCATTTT. As protein: CASSEVPPGTVYSNQPQHF.

The V gene is TRBV4-1, the J gene TRBJ2-2; 10 bases map to TRBD1. The CDR3 runs 21 residues. Germline loops: CDR1 MGHRA, CDR2 YSYEKL. Trimming cost V 4 bases and J 1 base; bases outside gene matches: 18. The CDR3 protein is CASSLRLDRGAKPLNTGELFF. DNA for the CDR3: TGCGCCAGCAGCCTGCGATTGGACAGGGGGGCTAAACCTCTGAACACCGGGGAGCTGTTTTTT.

The chain uses TRBV28 and TRBJ2-7, with D possibly being TRBD2 (6 bases). This CDR3 comprises 15 residues. With 1 base removed from V and 2 bases from J, the gap between germline ends came to 12 bases. The germline V gene encodes CDR1 MDHEN and CDR2 SYDVKM. CDR3 DNA sequence: TGTGCCAGCAGTTTATTTGCGGGGCCCGCCTACGAGCAGTACTTC. Translated: CASSLFAGPAYEQYF.

The chain couples TRBV28 to TRBJ2-3; D is undetermined. This CDR3 has 14 amino acids. The ends were cut back, 3 bases at V and 3 bases at J, with 10 bases in the middle. Germline CDR1 reads MDHEN; CDR2 reads SYDVKM. CDR3 sequence (DNA): TGTGCCAGCAGTTTCGAACCCCAGACAGATACGCAGTATTTT. The encoded protein is CASSFEPQTDTQYF.

The genes are TRBV5-1 and TRBJ2-1, with 10 bases that match TRBD2. Trimming at V came to 5 bases and at J to 6 bases, leaving 5 bases not matched to a gene. This CDR3 spans 14 amino acids. Per the germline V gene, CDR1 is SGHRS and CDR2 is YFSETQ. This chain's CDR3 is CASRVERGGNEQFF. CDR3 DNA: TGCGCCAGCAGGGTGGAGCGGGGGGGCAATGAGCAGTTCTTC.

The chain has TRBV2 and TRBJ2-5, with 7 positions matching TRBD1. The germline gives CDR1 SNHLY, CDR2 FYNNEI. Germline trimming cut 8 bases from V and 2 bases from J; bases unmatched to any gene: 11. CDR3 length: 15 residues. CDR3 nucleotides: TGTGCCAGCGGTGGAGTAGGGACAGCTCAAGAGACCCAGTACTTC. Translated: CASGGVGTAQETQYF.

The chain carries TRBV5-1 and TRBJ2-1; 11 bases are shared with TRBD2. Germline CDR1 and CDR2: SGHRS and YFSETQ. V lost 4 bases to trimming and J lost 9 bases; unmatched junction nucleotides: 12. This CDR3 is 16 amino acids long. CDR3 nucleotides: TGCGCCAGCAGCGGTGGACTAGCGGGCCTAAACGGTGAGCAGTTCTTC. It codes for CASSGGLAGLNGEQFF.

The chain joins TRBV19 to TRBJ2-1; D possibly corresponds to TRBD2 (5 bases). Germline CDR1 and CDR2: LNHDA and SQIVND (reference sequence). Trimming removed 3 bases at V and 6 bases at J, with 9 bases between. This CDR3 spans 13 amino acids. DNA of the CDR3: TGTGCCAGTAGTATTCTAGCTAGCAATGAGCAGTTCTTC. It encodes CASSILASNEQFF.

The V gene is TRBV12-3 or TRBV12-4, the J gene TRBJ1-3; tentative D call: TRBD1 (6 bases). The CDR3 consists of 13 residues. V dropped 2 bases and J dropped 9 bases, with 11 bases sitting between them. The CDR3 sequence is CASSLREGGTIYF. As DNA, the CDR3 is TGTGCCAGCAGTTTACGGGAAGGGGGCACCATATATTTT.

The V and J genes are TRBV28 and TRBJ2-7; TRBD2 is a possible D gene (5 bases). The CDR3 totals 15 residues. Deletions cut 3 bases from V and 2 bases from J, with 14 bases between. Germline V gene lookup returns CDR1 MDHEN and CDR2 SYDVKM. The CDR3 here is CASSLGAVLTYEQYF. The CDR3 DNA sequence: TGTGCCAGCAGTTTGGGAGCAGTCCTAACCTACGAGCAGTACTTC. The whole variable domain, remainder taken from reference TRBV28 and TRBJ2-7, is DVKVTQSSRYLVKRTGEKVFLECVQDMDHENMFWYRQDPGLGLRLIYFSYDVKMKEKGDIPEGYSVSREKKERFSLILESASTNQTSMYLCASSLGAVLTYEQYFGPGTRLTVT.

The table lists this clone with a few counts. The CDR3 here is CASTRTGYRYEQYF. CDR3 nucleotides: TGTGCCAGTACCCGGACAGGGTATCGTTACGAGCAGTACTTC. V and J are TRBV30 and TRBJ2-7; 8 positions match TRBD1. The V segment lost 8 bases and the J segment 4 bases; nucleotides outside the gene matches: 13. The CDR3 extends over 14 amino acids. Germline CDR1 reads GTSNPN; CDR2 reads SVGIG (reference sequence).

The chain carries TRBV2 and TRBJ2-7; D ambiguous. The germline gives CDR1 SNHLY, CDR2 FYNNEI. Trimming cost V 8 bases and J 2 bases, with 10 bases left between them. There are 12 residues in the CDR3. Here the CDR3 reads CASGEQAYEQYF. The CDR3 region has the DNA TGTGCCAGCGGAGAACAAGCCTACGAGCAGTACTTC.

This clone was found once. The rearrangement joins TRBV4-2 to TRBJ2-1; D remains ambiguous. This CDR3 is 15 amino acids long. V lost 0 bases to trimming and J lost 2 bases, with 8 bases between them. In germline, CDR1 is LGHNA, CDR2 YNFKEQ. In DNA, the CDR3 is TGTGCCAGCAGCCAAGACCTAGAGGCCTACAATGAGCAGTTCTTC. It specifies CASSQDLEAYNEQFF.

The chain couples TRBV4-1 to TRBJ2-5; a weak D match, TRBD2 (6 bases). CDR3 size: 15 residues. The germline CDR1 and CDR2 sequences are MGHRA and YSYEKL. V lost 3 bases to trimming and J lost 5 bases, with 16 bases between them. In DNA form, the CDR3 reads TGCGCCAGCAGCCACCTTTACGGGGGTGAGGAGACCCAGTACTTC. This codes for CASSHLYGGEETQYF.

The chain carries TRBV6-2 or TRBV6-3 and TRBJ2-7; D unclear. CDR1 is MNHEY and CDR2 is SVGEGT in the germline V gene. The CDR3 runs to 12 residues. V gave up 2 bases and J gave up 5 bases, with 7 bases separating them. This CDR3 is CASSYPSDEQYF. DNA for the CDR3: TGTGCCAGCAGTTACCCGTCAGACGAGCAGTACTTC.

The CDR3 reads CASSHRDFGSPLHF. The CDR3 DNA follows: TGTGCCAGCAGCCACCGGGACTTCGGTTCACCCCTCCACTTT. The V call is TRBV6-1, the J call TRBJ1-6; D might be TRBD1 (5 bases). The germline V gene encodes CDR1 MNHNS and CDR2 SASEGT. The length of the CDR3 is 14 residues. V was pared by 6 bases and J by 9 bases, with 15 bases between.

This clone was recorded once. The chain couples TRBV2 to TRBJ1-4; D remains ambiguous. The CDR3 spans 14 residues. CDR1 is SNHLY and CDR2 is FYNNEI in the germline V gene. Trimming stripped 2 bases from V and 4 bases from J, with 8 bases between. CDR3 residues: CASSEPRGNEKLFF. The CDR3 nucleotides read TGTGCCAGCAGTGAACCGCGGGGTAATGAAAAACTGTTTTTT.

The V and J genes are TRBV7-2 and TRBJ2-1; 7 bases line up with TRBD1. With V trimmed by 2 bases and J by 2 bases, 3 bases remained unmatched. The germline V gene has CDR1 SGHTA and CDR2 FQGNSA. CDR3 length: 15 amino acids. The CDR3 here is CASSLQGVAYNEQFF. As DNA, the CDR3 is TGTGCCAGCAGCTTACAGGGGGTAGCCTACAATGAGCAGTTCTTC.

The chain has TRBV11-2 and TRBJ2-7; 7 bases line up with TRBD1. Unmatched junction bases numbered 12, after V lost 4 bases and J lost 6 bases. Germline CDR1 SGHAT, CDR2 FQNNGV. The CDR3 runs to 15 residues. The DNA of the CDR3 is TGTGCCAGCAGCTCCGGGACAGCTTTCTCGGTCGAGCAGTACTTC. Its protein product is CASSSGTAFSVEQYF. Supplemented by reference TRBV11-2 and TRBJ2-7, the full variable domain reads EAGVAQSPRYKIIEKRQSVAFWCNPISGHATLYWYQQILGQGPKLLIQFQNNGVVDDSQLPKDRFSAERLKGVDSTLKIQPAKLEDSAVYLCASSSGTAFSVEQYFGPGTRLTVT.

The table lists this clone with a count of one. The chain has TRBV19 and TRBJ2-5, with 11 bases that match TRBD2. The length of the CDR3 is 13 residues. Per germline, CDR1 LNHDA and CDR2 SQIVND (reference sequence). Trimming took 5 bases from V and 5 from J; bases not matched to a gene: 1. The CDR3 sequence: CASSRTSGETQYF. For the CDR3, the DNA is TGTGCCAGTAGTCGGACTAGCGGGGAGACCCAGTACTTC.